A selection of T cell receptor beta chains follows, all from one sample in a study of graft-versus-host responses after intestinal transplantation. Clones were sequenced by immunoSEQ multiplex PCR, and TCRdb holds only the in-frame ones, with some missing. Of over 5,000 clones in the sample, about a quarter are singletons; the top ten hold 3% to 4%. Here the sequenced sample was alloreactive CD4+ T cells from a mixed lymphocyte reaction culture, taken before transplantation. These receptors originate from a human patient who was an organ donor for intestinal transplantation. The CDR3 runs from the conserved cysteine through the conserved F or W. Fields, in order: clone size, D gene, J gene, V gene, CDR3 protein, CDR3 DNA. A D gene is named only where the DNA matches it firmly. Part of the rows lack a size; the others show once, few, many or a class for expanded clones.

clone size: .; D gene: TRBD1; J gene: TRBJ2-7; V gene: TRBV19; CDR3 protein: CASSMGTGPYEQYF; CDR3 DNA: TGTGCCAGTAGTATGGGGACAGGGCCCTACGAGCAGTACTTC
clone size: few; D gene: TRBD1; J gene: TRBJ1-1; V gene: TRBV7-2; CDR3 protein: CASSRQGLTEAFF; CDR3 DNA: TGTGCCAGCAGCCGACAGGGTCTCACTGAAGCTTTCTTT
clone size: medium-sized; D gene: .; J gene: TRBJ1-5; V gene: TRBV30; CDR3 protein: CAAGGGYQPQHF; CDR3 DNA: TGTGCCGCCGGGGGGGGATATCAGCCCCAGCATTTT
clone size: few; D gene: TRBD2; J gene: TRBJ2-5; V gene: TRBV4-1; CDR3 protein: CASSQNKREGDALGETQYF; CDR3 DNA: TGCGCCAGCAGCCAGAACAAGCGGGAGGGCGATGCATTGGGAGAGACCCAGTACTTC
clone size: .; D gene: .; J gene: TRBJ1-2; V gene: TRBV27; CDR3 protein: CASSKTAGWGYTF; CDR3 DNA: TGTGCCAGCAGCAAGACAGCTGGTTGGGGCTACACCTTC
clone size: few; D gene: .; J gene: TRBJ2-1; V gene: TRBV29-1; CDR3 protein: CSVFGQPNYNEQFF; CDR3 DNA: TGCAGCGTTTTCGGACAGCCGAATTACAATGAGCAGTTCTTC
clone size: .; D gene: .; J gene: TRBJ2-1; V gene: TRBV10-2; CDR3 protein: CASSEDGQTSSYNEQFF; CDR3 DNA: TGCGCCAGCAGTGAGGACGGACAAACCAGCTCCTACAATGAGCAGTTCTTC
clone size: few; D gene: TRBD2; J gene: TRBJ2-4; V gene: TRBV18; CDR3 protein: CASSPRLSGGIKNIQYF; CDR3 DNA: TGTGCCAGCTCACCAAGGTTATCGGGGGGAATCAAAAACATTCAGTACTTC
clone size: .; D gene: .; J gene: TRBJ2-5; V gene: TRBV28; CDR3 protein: CASSPPGSKETQYF; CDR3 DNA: TGTGCCAGCAGCCCCCCTGGGAGTAAAGAGACCCAGTACTTC
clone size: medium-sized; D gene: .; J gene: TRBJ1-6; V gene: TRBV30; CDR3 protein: CAWTAGLSSPLHF; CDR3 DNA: TGTGCCTGGACGGCAGGCTTGTCTTCACCCCTCCACTTT
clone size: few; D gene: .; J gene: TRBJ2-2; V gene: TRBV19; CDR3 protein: CASSSGLTNGELFF; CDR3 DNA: TGTGCCAGTAGTAGTGGCCTCACGAACGGGGAGCTGTTTTTT
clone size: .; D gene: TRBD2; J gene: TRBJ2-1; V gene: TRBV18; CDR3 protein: CASSSSTSGRVNVRSYNEQFF; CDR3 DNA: TGTGCCAGCTCATCTTCGACTAGCGGGAGGGTGAACGTACGCTCCTACAATGAGCAGTTCTTC
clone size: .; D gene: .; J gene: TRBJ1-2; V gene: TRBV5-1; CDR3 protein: CASSLGARASGYTF; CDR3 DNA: TGCGCCAGCAGCTTGGGAGCCAGGGCGAGTGGCTACACCTTC
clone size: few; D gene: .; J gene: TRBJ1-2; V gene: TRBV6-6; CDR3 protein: CASTKGGHGYTF; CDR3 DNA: TGTGCCAGCACCAAGGGGGGGCATGGCTACACCTTC
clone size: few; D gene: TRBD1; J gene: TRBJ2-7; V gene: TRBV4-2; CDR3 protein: CASSPGTGDYEQYF; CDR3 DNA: TGTGCCAGCAGCCCAGGGACAGGGGACTACGAGCAGTACTTC
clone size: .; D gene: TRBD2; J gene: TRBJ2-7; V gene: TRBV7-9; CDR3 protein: CASSSGLADSYEQYF; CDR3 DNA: TGTGCCAGCAGTTCGGGACTAGCGGACTCCTACGAGCAGTACTTC
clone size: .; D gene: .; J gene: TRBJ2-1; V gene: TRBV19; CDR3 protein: CASSLTVYNEQFF; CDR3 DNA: TGTGCCAGTAGTCTGACAGTTTACAATGAGCAGTTCTTC
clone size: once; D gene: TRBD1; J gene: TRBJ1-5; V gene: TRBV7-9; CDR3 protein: CASSQGQGASGQPQHF; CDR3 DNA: TGTGCCAGCAGCCAAGGACAGGGGGCTTCTGGTCAGCCCCAGCATTTT
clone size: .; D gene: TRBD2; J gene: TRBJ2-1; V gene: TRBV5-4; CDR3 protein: CASSYPTSGKSEQFF; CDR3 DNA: TGTGCCAGCAGCTACCCGACTAGCGGGAAAAGTGAGCAGTTCTTC
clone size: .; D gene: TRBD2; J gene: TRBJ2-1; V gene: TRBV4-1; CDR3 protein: CASSQDIPWTSGLLYNEQFF; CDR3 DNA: TGCGCCAGCAGCCAAGATATCCCGTGGACTAGCGGCCTACTCTACAATGAGCAGTTCTTC
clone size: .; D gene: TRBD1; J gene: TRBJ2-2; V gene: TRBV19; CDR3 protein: CANSGTGNHTGELFF; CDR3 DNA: TGTGCCAACTCGGGGACAGGGAATCACACCGGGGAGCTGTTTTTT
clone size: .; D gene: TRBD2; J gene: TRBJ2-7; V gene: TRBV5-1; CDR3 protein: CASSLGAGGPYEQYF; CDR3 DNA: TGCGCCAGCAGCTTGGGGGCGGGGGGGCCCTACGAGCAGTACTTC
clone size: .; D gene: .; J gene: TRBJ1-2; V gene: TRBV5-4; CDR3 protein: CASSANRVEKGYTF; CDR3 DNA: TGTGCCAGCAGCGCAAACAGGGTCGAGAAGGGCTACACCTTC
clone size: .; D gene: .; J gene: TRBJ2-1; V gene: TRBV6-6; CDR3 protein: CASSRYNEQFF; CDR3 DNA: TGTGCCAGCAGTCGTTACAATGAGCAGTTCTTC
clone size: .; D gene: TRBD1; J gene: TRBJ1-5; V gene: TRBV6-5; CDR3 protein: CASSIDRVGNQPQHF; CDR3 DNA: TGTGCCAGCAGTATCGACAGGGTCGGCAATCAGCCCCAGCATTTT
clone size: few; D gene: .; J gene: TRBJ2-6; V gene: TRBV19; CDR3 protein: CASSSLGVPGANVLTF; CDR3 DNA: TGTGCCAGTAGTTCCCTAGGGGTACCTGGGGCCAACGTCCTGACTTTC
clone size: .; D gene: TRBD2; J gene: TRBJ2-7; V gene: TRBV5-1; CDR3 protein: CASSSPPGLAGVVVGHEQYF; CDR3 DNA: TGCGCCAGCAGCTCGCCACCGGGACTAGCGGGAGTAGTGGTTGGCCACGAGCAGTACTTC
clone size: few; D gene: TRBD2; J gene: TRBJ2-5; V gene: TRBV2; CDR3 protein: CASILRGGQETQYF; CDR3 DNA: TGTGCCAGCATCTTGCGCGGGGGTCAAGAGACCCAGTACTTC
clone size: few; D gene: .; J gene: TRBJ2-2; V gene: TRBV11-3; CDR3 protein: CASSGTRSTGELFF; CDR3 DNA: TGTGCCAGCAGCGGGACACGAAGTACCGGGGAGCTGTTTTTT
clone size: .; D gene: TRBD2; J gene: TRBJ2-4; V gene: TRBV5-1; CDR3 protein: CASSLVPTSDLAKNIQYF; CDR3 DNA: TGCGCCAGCAGCTTGGTGCCGACTAGCGACCTAGCCAAAAACATTCAGTACTTC